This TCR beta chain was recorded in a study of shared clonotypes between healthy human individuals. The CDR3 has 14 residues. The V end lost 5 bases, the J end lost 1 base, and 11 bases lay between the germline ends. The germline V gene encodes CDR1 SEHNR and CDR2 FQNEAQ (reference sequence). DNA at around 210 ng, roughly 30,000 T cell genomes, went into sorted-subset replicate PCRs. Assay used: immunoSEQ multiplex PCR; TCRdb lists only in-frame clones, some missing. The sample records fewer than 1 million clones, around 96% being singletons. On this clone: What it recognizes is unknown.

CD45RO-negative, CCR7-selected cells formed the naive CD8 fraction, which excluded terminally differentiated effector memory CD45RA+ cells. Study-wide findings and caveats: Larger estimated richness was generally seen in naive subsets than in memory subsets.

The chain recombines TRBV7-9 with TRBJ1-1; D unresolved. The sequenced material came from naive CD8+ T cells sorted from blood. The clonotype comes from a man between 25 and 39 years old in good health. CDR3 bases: TGTGCCAGCAGCCTCCAGAACCAGAACACTGAAGCTTTCTTT. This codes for CASSLQNQNTEAFF.